These T cell receptor beta chains were read from a single sample in a study of CD8 T cells in Susac syndrome. MiXCR was run by TCRdb on the immunoSEQ multiplex PCR reads, yielding one entry per CDR3 protein. The sample includes more than 70,000 distinct CDR3 sequences, roughly nine tenths seen only once; the top ten take about 0.52%. Material for sequencing was CD8+ T cells from PBMCs. All receptors come from a human donor with multiple sclerosis. Both conserved end residues are part of each CDR3. D genes are given only for firm matches. Rows may omit the clone size; those that give it use once, few, many or a size class.

>-|TRBD1|TRBV10-3|TRBJ1-2
TGTGCCATCAGTGAGTCAGGGACAGGGAGGTCCTATGGCTACACCTTC
CAISESGTGRSYGYTF
>-|-|TRBV6-5|TRBJ2-1
TGTGCCAGCAGTTACGCTCTGCCCATCTCCTACAATGAGCAGTTCTTC
CASSYALPISYNEQFF
>-|-|TRBV27|TRBJ2-2
TGTGCCAGCAGTTTTTGGGGTGGCGGGGAGCTGTTTTTT
CASSFWGGGELFF
>-|TRBD2|TRBV12-3/TRBV12-4|TRBJ2-7
TGTGCCAGCAGTTTAAAGGGACTAGCCGCCGAGCAGTACTTC
CASSLKGLAAEQYF
>-|-|TRBV12-3/TRBV12-4|TRBJ2-2
TGTGCCAGCAGTTTCGTTGGACACTACACCGGGGAGCTGTTTTTT
CASSFVGHYTGELFF
>-|-|TRBV12-3/TRBV12-4|TRBJ2-1
TGTGCCAGCAGTTTGATCGGTAGCGAGGCAGAGCAGTTCTTC
CASSLIGSEAEQFF
>-|-|TRBV5-1|TRBJ1-2
TGCGCCAGCAGCTTTTCAGGGTTAGGCTATGGCTACACCTTC
CASSFSGLGYGYTF
>-|-|TRBV19|TRBJ1-5
TGTGCCAGTAGTATAGATCGTGAGAGGAACAATCAGCCCCAGCATTTT
CASSIDRERNNQPQHF
>-|TRBD1|TRBV9|TRBJ2-7
TGTGCCAGCAGCGCCCTTACAGGGGGCGCAGTGTACGAGCAGTACTTC
CASSALTGGAVYEQYF
>-|TRBD2|TRBV6-1|TRBJ2-5
TGTGCCAGCAGTGGGACTAGCGGGGGGGCCGGAGAGACCCAGTACTTC
CASSGTSGGAGETQYF
>-|-|TRBV21-1|TRBJ2-5
TGTGCCAGCAGCTGCGGGGGAGAGACCCAGTACTTC
CASSCGGETQYF
>-|TRBD1|TRBV13|TRBJ1-5
TGTGCCAGCAGCTCCGGGACAGTCAATCAGCCCCAGCATTTT
CASSSGTVNQPQHF
>-|-|TRBV19|TRBJ2-2
TGTGCCAGTAGTGTTTGGGCACCCAACACCGGGGAGCTGTTTTTT
CASSVWAPNTGELFF
>-|-|TRBV18|TRBJ1-2
TGTGCCAGCTCCCCTACCTCCAGGGCTCTAAACTATGGCTACACCTTC
CASSPTSRALNYGYTF
>-|TRBD1|TRBV7-6|TRBJ1-1
TGTGCCAGCAGTCGGACAGGCCTGAACACTGAAGCTTTCTTT
CASSRTGLNTEAFF
>once|TRBD2|TRBV13|TRBJ2-5
TGTGCCAGCAGCCCGACGGGACTAGCGGGAGAAGAGACCCAGTACTTC
CASSPTGLAGEETQYF
>-|-|TRBV11-2|TRBJ2-5
TGTGCCAGCAGCTTAAGTGCTGGGTGGATTGGCGAGACCCAGTACTTC
CASSLSAGWIGETQYF
>-|-|TRBV24-1|TRBJ2-2
TGTGCCACCAGTGATTGGGGCAGCTCGAACACCGGGGAGCTGTTTTTT
CATSDWGSSNTGELFF
>-|-|TRBV2|TRBJ2-3
TGTGCCAGCACCAAACAGGGAAGGTCCACAGATACGCAGTATTTT
CASTKQGRSTDTQYF
>-|-|TRBV10-3|TRBJ1-5
TGTGCCATCAGTGACCGCCCGGTGGGATATAGCAATCAGCCCCAGCATTTT
CAISDRPVGYSNQPQHF
>-|TRBD2|TRBV11-2|TRBJ2-7
TGTGCCAGCAGCTTAGATCCCCCGACTAGCGGGTTTACCTACGAGCAGTACTTC
CASSLDPPTSGFTYEQYF
>-|-|TRBV9|TRBJ1-1
TGTGCCAGCAGCGCCGGGGGCAGGGATGGTGGTGCTTTCTTT
CASSAGGRDGGAFF
>-|TRBD1|TRBV28|TRBJ2-3
TGTGCCAGCGTTTTAGGGGCGTACAGGGGGAGCACAGATACGCAGTATTTT
CASVLGAYRGSTDTQYF
>-|-|TRBV11-2|TRBJ1-1
TGTGCCAGCAGCTCTTATAGGAGGGCAGGGGTGCGAACTGAAGCTTTCTTT
CASSSYRRAGVRTEAFF
>-|-|TRBV11-2|TRBJ2-1
TGTGCCAGCAGCCCCCTCCGGGGGAGACACAATGAGCAGTTCTTC
CASSPLRGRHNEQFF
>-|-|TRBV15|TRBJ1-5
TGTGCCACCAGCAGAGATATGTCCAGTCAGCCCCAGCATTTT
CATSRDMSSQPQHF
>-|-|TRBV20-1|TRBJ2-5
TGCAGTGCTCCGTGGCCGACCCCGACAGACCTTAAAGAGACCCAGTACTTC
CSAPWPTPTDLKETQYF
>-|-|TRBV11-2|TRBJ1-1
TGTGCCAGCAGCTCAGATCCGGGAGAATTTGAAGCTTTCTTT
CASSSDPGEFEAFF
>-|-|TRBV20-1|TRBJ2-7
TGCAGTGCTCGTCTCTACGAGCAGTACTTC
CSARLYEQYF
>-|-|TRBV7-3|TRBJ2-4
TGTGCCAGCAGCAAAGAGGGGAACGAGAACATTCAGTACTTC
CASSKEGNENIQYF
>-|-|TRBV7-3|TRBJ2-1
TGTGCCAGCAGCTTAACGGGGGGGCGTCTTGATGAGCAGTTCTTC
CASSLTGGRLDEQFF
>-|TRBD2|TRBV5-1|TRBJ2-1
TGCGCCAGCAGCTTGGGGTCAGGAATAGCGGGGGCCGAGCAGTTCTTC
CASSLGSGIAGAEQFF
>-|-|TRBV7-3|TRBJ2-2
TGTGCCAGCAGCTTAATGAGGCAGGAGCTCGGCACCGGGGAGCTGTTTTTT
CASSLMRQELGTGELFF
>-|-|TRBV11-2|TRBJ2-2
TGTGCCAGCAGCTTGGGGGCTGTGAACACCGGGGAGCTGTTTTTT
CASSLGAVNTGELFF
>-|-|TRBV7-2|TRBJ1-1
TGTGCCAGCAGCTTTGGTCGGGGGGCTTTCTTT
CASSFGRGAFF
>-|TRBD2|TRBV30|TRBJ2-7
TGTGCCTGGAATGCGGGGGGGGCTCCCGAGCAGTACTTC
CAWNAGGAPEQYF
>-|TRBD2|TRBV10-1|TRBJ2-2
TGCGCCAGCAGTGAGTTAGCGGGAGACACCGGGGAGCTGTTTTTT
CASSELAGDTGELFF
>-|TRBD2|TRBV5-6|TRBJ2-1
TGTGCCAGCACCCCGGGGGGGGATGAGCAGTTCTTC
CASTPGGDEQFF
>once|-|TRBV12-3/TRBV12-4|TRBJ1-5
TGTGCCAGCAGTTTGATTAGCAATCAGCCCCAGCATTTT
CASSLISNQPQHF
>-|TRBD2|TRBV9|TRBJ2-1
TGTGCCAGCAGCGTAGAAAGCGGGAGGTCCACTGAGGAGCAGTTCTTC
CASSVESGRSTEEQFF
>-|-|TRBV13|TRBJ2-5
TGTGCCAGCAGCTCGCAGACCCCGACAGGTCAAGAGACCCAGTACTTC
CASSSQTPTGQETQYF
>few|-|TRBV14|TRBJ1-2
TGTGCCAGCAGTGAAGGGAACTATGGCTACACCTTC
CASSEGNYGYTF
>-|TRBD1|TRBV4-2|TRBJ2-2
TGTGCCAGCAGCCAAGCTACAGGGGAGCCCGGGGAGCTGTTTTTT
CASSQATGEPGELFF
>-|TRBD2|TRBV10-2|TRBJ2-7
TGCGCCAGCCGGGGACTAGCGGGCCTGACCTACGAGCAGTACTTC
CASRGLAGLTYEQYF
>-|-|TRBV21-1|TRBJ1-3
TGTGCCAGCAGGGCGTTTAAGGGGGAGAGTTCTGGAAACACCATATATTTT
CASRAFKGESSGNTIYF
>-|TRBD2|TRBV14|TRBJ2-7
TGTGCCAGCAGCCCCGGCGGGGGTCCTCTCGAGCAGTACTTC
CASSPGGGPLEQYF
>-|-|TRBV27|TRBJ2-4
TGTGCCAGCAGTAGCGGTTTAGCCAAAAACATTCAGTACTTC
CASSSGLAKNIQYF
>-|-|TRBV9|TRBJ2-2
TGTGCCAGCAGCCCCGAAGGGGGGGGATGGACCGGGGAGCTGTTTTTT
CASSPEGGGWTGELFF
>-|TRBD1|TRBV18|TRBJ2-1
TGTGCCAGCTCACCACCGGGACAGGGATTTTTTGGCTCCTACAATGAGCAGTTCTTC
CASSPPGQGFFGSYNEQFF
>-|-|TRBV27|TRBJ2-1
TGTGCCAGCAGTCCCCATTGGGCTCCTTCCTACAATGAGCAGTTCTTC
CASSPHWAPSYNEQFF
>-|-|TRBV3-1|TRBJ2-7
TGTGCCAGCAGCCAAGACCCAGGTACCACTTACGAGCAGTACTTC
CASSQDPGTTYEQYF
>-|-|TRBV12-3/TRBV12-4|TRBJ1-4
TGTGCCAGCAGTTTGTTGGGGGGAACTAATGAAAAACTGTTTTTT
CASSLLGGTNEKLFF
>-|-|TRBV27|TRBJ2-1
TGTGCCAGCAGTTTTGGGTCCCTATACAATGAGCAGTTCTTC
CASSFGSLYNEQFF